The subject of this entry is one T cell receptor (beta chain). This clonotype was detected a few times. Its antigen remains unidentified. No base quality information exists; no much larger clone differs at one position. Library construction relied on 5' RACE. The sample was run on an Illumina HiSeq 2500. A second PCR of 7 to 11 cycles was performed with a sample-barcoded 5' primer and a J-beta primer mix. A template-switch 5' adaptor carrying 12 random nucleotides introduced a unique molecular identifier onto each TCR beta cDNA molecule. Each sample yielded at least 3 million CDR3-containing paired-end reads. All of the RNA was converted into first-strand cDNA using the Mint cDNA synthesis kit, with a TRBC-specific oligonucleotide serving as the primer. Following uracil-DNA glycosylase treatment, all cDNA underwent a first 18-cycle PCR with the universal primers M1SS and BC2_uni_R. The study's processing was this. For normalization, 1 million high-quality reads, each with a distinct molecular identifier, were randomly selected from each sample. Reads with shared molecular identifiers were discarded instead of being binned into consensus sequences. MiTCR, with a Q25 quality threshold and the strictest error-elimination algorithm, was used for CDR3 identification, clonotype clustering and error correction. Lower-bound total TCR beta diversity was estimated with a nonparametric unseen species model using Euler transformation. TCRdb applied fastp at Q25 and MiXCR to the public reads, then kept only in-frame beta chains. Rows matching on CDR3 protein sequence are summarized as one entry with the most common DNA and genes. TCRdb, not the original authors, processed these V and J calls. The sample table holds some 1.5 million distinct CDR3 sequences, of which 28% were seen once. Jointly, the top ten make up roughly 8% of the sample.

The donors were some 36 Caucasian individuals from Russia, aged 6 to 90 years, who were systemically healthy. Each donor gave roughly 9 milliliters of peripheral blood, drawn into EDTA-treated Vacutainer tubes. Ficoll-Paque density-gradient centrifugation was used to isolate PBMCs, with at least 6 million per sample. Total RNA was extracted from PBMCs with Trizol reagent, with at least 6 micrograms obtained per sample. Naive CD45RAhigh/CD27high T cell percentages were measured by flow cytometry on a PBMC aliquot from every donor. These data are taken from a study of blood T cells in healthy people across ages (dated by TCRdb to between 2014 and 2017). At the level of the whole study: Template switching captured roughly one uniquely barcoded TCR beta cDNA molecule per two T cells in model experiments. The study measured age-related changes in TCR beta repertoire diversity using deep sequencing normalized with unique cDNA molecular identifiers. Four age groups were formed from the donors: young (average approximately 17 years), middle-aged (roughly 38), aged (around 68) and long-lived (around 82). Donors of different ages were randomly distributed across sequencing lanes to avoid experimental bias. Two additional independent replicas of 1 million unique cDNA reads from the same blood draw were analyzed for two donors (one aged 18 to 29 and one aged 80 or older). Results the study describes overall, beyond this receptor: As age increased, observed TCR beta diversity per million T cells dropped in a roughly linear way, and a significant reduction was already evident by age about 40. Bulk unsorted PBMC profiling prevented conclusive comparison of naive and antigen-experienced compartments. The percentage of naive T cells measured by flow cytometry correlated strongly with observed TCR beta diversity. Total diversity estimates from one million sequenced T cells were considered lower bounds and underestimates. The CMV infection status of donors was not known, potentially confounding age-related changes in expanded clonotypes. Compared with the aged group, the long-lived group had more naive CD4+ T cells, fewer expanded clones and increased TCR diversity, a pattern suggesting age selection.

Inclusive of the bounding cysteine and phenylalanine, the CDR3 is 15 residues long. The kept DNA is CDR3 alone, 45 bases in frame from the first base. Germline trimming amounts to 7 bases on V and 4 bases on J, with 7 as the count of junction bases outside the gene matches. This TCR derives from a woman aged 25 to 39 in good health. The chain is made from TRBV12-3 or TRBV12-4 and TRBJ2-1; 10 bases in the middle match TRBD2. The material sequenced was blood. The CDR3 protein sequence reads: CASTPSSGRYNEQFF. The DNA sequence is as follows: TGTGCCAGCACCCCTTCTAGCGGGAGATACAATGAGCAGTTCTTC.